This TCR beta chain is drawn from a study of response to subunit inactivated influenza vaccine. Study results and limitations: Few additional T cells are recruited per seasonal influenza vaccination, authors suggested.

This clonotype was counted at least ten times. Its target is unknown. MiXCR was run by TCRdb on the RT-PCR reads, yielding one entry per CDR3 protein. The sample includes around 570,000 distinct CDR3 sequences, 6% to 9% of them seen just once. Per the germline V gene, CDR1 is MNHNS and CDR2 is SASEGT. The ends lost 0 bases at V and 3 bases at J; junction bases unmatched: 1. The CDR3 extends over 14 amino acids. This receptor was taken from a man between 50 and 69 years old who received an inactivated influenza vaccine. J is TRBJ2-7 and V is TRBV6-1, with TRBD2 identical over 8 bases. The source was PBMCs from blood, collected roughly 24 months after vaccination. The CDR3 sequence: CASSEAGTSYEQYF. CDR3 sequence (DNA): TGTGCCAGCAGTGAAGCCGGGACTAGCTACGAGCAGTACTTC.